The rows below give T cell receptor beta chains drawn from one sample of a study of blood T cell repertoires in COVID-19. Profiling relied on immunoSEQ multiplex PCR, and the TCRdb table lists in-frame clones only, not all of them. The sample lists around 170,000 clones, 70% to 90% occurring once. The sequencing sample was made of peripheral blood. All receptors derive from a middle-aged man with active or convalescent COVID-19. Both conserved end residues are part of each CDR3. D genes are given only for firm matches. Rows may omit the clone size; those that give it use once, few, many or a size class.

>TRBV7-9|TRBJ2-5|NA|TRBD1
CASSPSGQGSETQYF
TGTGCCAGCAGTCCCTCGGGACAGGGTTCAGAGACCCAGTACTTC
>TRBV3-1/TRBV3-2|TRBJ1-6|NA|TRBD1
CASSSTGKNSPLHF
TGTGCCAGCAGCTCGACAGGGAAAAATTCACCCCTCCACTTT
>TRBV27|TRBJ2-1|NA|TRBD2
CASSFFGLASGNEQFF
TGTGCCAGCAGTTTTTTTGGACTAGCATCTGGCAATGAGCAGTTCTTC
>TRBV7-9|TRBJ2-7|once|TRBD1
CASSLGSGQERTRYF
TGTGCCAGCAGCTTAGGATCGGGACAGGAAAGGACGAGGTACTTC
>TRBV21-1|TRBJ1-1|NA|NA
CASSNSLNTEAFF
TGTGCCAGCAGCAACTCCCTGAACACTGAAGCTTTCTTT
>TRBV28|TRBJ2-6|NA|TRBD1
CASSPGTASGANVLTF
TGTGCCAGCAGTCCCGGGACAGCCTCTGGGGCCAACGTCCTGACTTTC
>TRBV9|TRBJ1-6|NA|TRBD1
CASSVEPGTGNSPLHF
TGTGCCAGCAGCGTTGAACCTGGGACAGGGAATTCACCCCTCCACTTT
>TRBV24-1|TRBJ1-2|NA|TRBD1
CATPDRAANNYGYTF
TGTGCCACCCCGGACAGGGCCGCCAACAACTATGGCTACACCTTC
>TRBV27|TRBJ2-7|once|TRBD1
CASSPGTGGVHEQYF
TGTGCCAGCAGTCCCGGGACAGGGGGCGTCCACGAGCAGTACTTC
>TRBV20-1|TRBJ2-1|NA|TRBD2
CSASGLAGNNEQFF
TGCAGTGCTAGTGGGCTAGCGGGAAACAATGAGCAGTTCTTC
>TRBV18|TRBJ1-1|NA|NA
CASSPPISGGRTEAFF
TGTGCCAGCTCACCACCGATTTCCGGGGGACGGACTGAAGCTTTCTTT
>TRBV7-2|TRBJ2-1|NA|TRBD2
CASSLVAGGMSNEQFF
TGTGCCAGCAGCTTGGTAGCGGGGGGGATGAGTAATGAGCAGTTCTTC
>TRBV2|TRBJ2-7|NA|NA
CASRGSGSSSYEQYF
TGTGCCAGCAGAGGAAGCGGGTCAAGCTCCTACGAGCAGTACTTC
>TRBV19|TRBJ1-6|NA|NA
CASSIGVAGNNSPLHF
TGTGCCAGTAGTATAGGCGTGGCAGGGAATAATTCACCCCTCCACTTT
>TRBV7-2|TRBJ2-5|NA|TRBD2
CASRRSGGQETQYF
TGTGCCAGCAGGCGCTCGGGGGGGCAGGAGACCCAGTACTTC
>TRBV6-5|TRBJ1-5|NA|NA
CATQVNQPQHF
TGTGCCACGCAGGTGAATCAGCCCCAGCATTTT
>TRBV2|TRBJ2-7|NA|TRBD2
CASRELAGGYEQYF
TGTGCCAGCCGGGAACTAGCGGGGGGCTACGAGCAGTACTTC
>TRBV30|TRBJ2-1|NA|TRBD2
CAWSVGTSGDNEQFF
TGTGCCTGGAGTGTTGGGACTAGCGGGGACAATGAGCAGTTCTTC
>TRBV7-3|TRBJ1-1|NA|TRBD1
CASSLKGVVQGALTEAFF
TGTGCCAGCAGCTTAAAAGGTGTGGTACAGGGGGCGTTAACTGAAGCTTTCTTT
>TRBV30|TRBJ2-1|once|TRBD1
CAWEPGQGQGEQFF
TGTGCCTGGGAGCCGGGACAGGGTCAAGGTGAGCAGTTCTTC
>TRBV5-1|TRBJ2-3|NA|NA
CASSPGVTDTQYF
TGCGCCAGCTCTCCGGGGGTCACAGATACGCAGTATTTT
>TRBV5-1|TRBJ2-3|once|NA
CASSLVSSSSTDTQYF
TGCGCCAGCAGCTTGGTGTCAAGCTCTAGCACAGATACGCAGTATTTT
>TRBV5-1|TRBJ2-5|few|TRBD1
CASRTGGEETQYF
TGCGCCAGCAGGACAGGGGGGGAAGAGACCCAGTACTTC
>TRBV27|TRBJ2-7|NA|NA
CASSSSNTPIEQYF
TGTGCCAGCAGTTCCTCTAATACCCCTATCGAGCAGTACTTC
>TRBV28|TRBJ2-7|NA|TRBD2
CASSFTGGTVAYEQYF
TGTGCCAGCAGTTTCACGGGAGGGACGGTGGCCTACGAGCAGTACTTC
>TRBV4-2|TRBJ2-5|NA|NA
CASSQRGIQETQYF
TGTGCCAGCAGCCAGAGGGGGATCCAAGAGACCCAGTACTTC
>TRBV11-2|TRBJ1-2|NA|TRBD1
CASSEGDRSYGYTF
TGTGCCAGCAGCGAGGGGGACAGGAGCTATGGCTACACCTTC
>TRBV11-2|TRBJ2-3|NA|TRBD2
CASSFQAGGRGDTQYF
TGTGCCAGCAGCTTCCAAGCGGGGGGGCGTGGAGATACGCAGTATTTT
>TRBV19|TRBJ1-4|NA|TRBD1
CASRQDRGDEKLFF
TGTGCCAGCCGTCAGGACAGGGGAGACGAAAAACTGTTTTTT
>TRBV6-5|TRBJ1-2|NA|TRBD1
CASRGQGGSYGYTF
TGTGCCAGCAGAGGACAGGGGGGTTCCTATGGCTACACCTTC
>TRBV19|TRBJ1-1|NA|NA
CASSRVRNAEAFF
TGTGCCAGTAGCAGGGTGAGGAACGCTGAAGCTTTCTTT
>TRBV15|TRBJ2-1|NA|TRBD1
CATSTRDRGLGEQFF
TGTGCCACCAGCACCCGGGACAGGGGGTTAGGTGAGCAGTTCTTC
>TRBV29-1|TRBJ2-7|NA|NA
CSVDIAYEQYF
TGCAGCGTTGACATAGCCTACGAGCAGTACTTC
>TRBV19|TRBJ2-1|NA|TRBD1
CASSSDPDRADEQFF
TGTGCCAGTAGTAGCGACCCAGACAGGGCGGATGAGCAGTTCTTC
>TRBV19|TRBJ2-1|NA|NA
CASSIDRGVEQFF
TGTGCCAGTAGTATAGATCGCGGGGTTGAGCAGTTCTTC
>TRBV11-1|TRBJ2-2|NA|TRBD1
CASSPGTGFTGELFF
TGTGCCAGCAGCCCCGGGACAGGGTTCACCGGGGAGCTGTTTTTT
>TRBV18|TRBJ2-3|NA|NA
CASSPPPGIDTQYF
TGTGCCAGCTCACCACCGCCGGGTATAGATACGCAGTATTTT
>TRBV29-1|TRBJ2-1|NA|NA
CSVDVLVGGLDEQFF
TGCAGCGTTGACGTCCTCGTCGGGGGTTTGGATGAGCAGTTCTTC
>TRBV12-3/TRBV12-4|TRBJ2-1|NA|NA
CASSLSPYNEQFF
TGTGCCAGCAGTTTATCTCCGTACAATGAGCAGTTCTTC
>TRBV19|TRBJ2-2|NA|NA
CASSPPHTTGELFF
TGTGCCAGTAGTCCCCCCCATACAACCGGGGAGCTGTTTTTT